This T cell receptor beta chain was observed in a study of OX40 agonist ivuxolimab in advanced cancers. About the study: Dosing consisted of intravenous ivuxolimab at 0.01 to 10 mg/kg every 2 weeks. Study observations and caveats: The specificity for antigen of the expanded peripheral T cells was not determined. CD4+ and CD8+ blood T cells expanded clonally by week 6 at 0.1 to 3.0 mg/kg.

Here immunoSEQ multiplex PCR was the method, and the copy in TCRdb shows in-frame clones only, minus some. The data hold about 31,000 clones, with around nine tenths observed a single time. About this clone itself: Antigen: not known.

The CDR3 is 13 amino acids. Trimming pared 0 bases from V and 7 bases from J, leaving 10 bases between. Per germline, CDR1 LNHNV and CDR2 YYDKDF (reference sequence). The chain employs TRBV15 and TRBJ2-7, with D hard to call. The sequences come from CD4+ or CD8+ T cells sorted from blood, collected in a trial of the OX40 agonist ivuxolimab. This clonotype was sampled from an adult with an advanced solid tumor such as melanoma, head and neck, liver or kidney cancer. The CDR3 DNA reads TGTGCCACCAGCAGAGAACGGTTTTTTGAGCAGTACTTC. As protein: CATSRERFFEQYF.